This TCR beta chain was sequenced for a study of CD8+ T cells in alopecia areata. Study context: In an open-label trial, patients got 5 to 10 mg tofacitinib twice daily. Broader study findings: Scalp repertoires also include resident alphabeta T cells from normal skin.

The CDR3 is 11 amino acids. The V and J ends lost 3 bases and 8 bases, in that order; junction bases with no gene match: 0. CDR1 and CDR2 (germline): SEHNR, FQNEAQ (reference sequence). The sequencing template was cDNA reverse transcribed from extracted RNA. Using immunoSEQ multiplex PCR, the repertoire was profiled, and TCRdb retains in-frame clones only, with some absent. The sample has some 170,000 clones; about 70% are singletons. Worth noting for this clone: The antigen remains undetermined.

The sorting of PBMCs gave CD4+ and CD8+ T cells. The TCR comes from a human donor with alopecia areata. The specimen comprised CD8+ T cells sorted from blood, sampled at week 0. The chain is built from TRBV7-9 and TRBJ1-1; 7 bases align to TRBD1. This chain's CDR3 is CASSLTGEAFF. In DNA form, the CDR3 reads TGTGCCAGCAGCTTGACAGGGGAAGCTTTCTTT.